Shown below are 5 T cell receptor beta chains from a single sample sequenced in a study of cytomegalovirus exposure and HLA in healthy donors. Use of 60 Vbeta and 13 Jbeta primers characterized the PCR. The table came from immunoSEQ multiplex PCR; TCRdb's copy has only in-frame clones and leaves some out. Of over 150,000 clones listed, around 80% are singletons. Sequencing used PBMCs. The receptors derive from a man aged 40-50 years in good health and CMV-seronegative.

The chain combines TRBV5-1 with TRBJ2-2, with TRBD1 matching 10 bases. CDR3 length: 15 amino acids. Trimming removed 0 bases from V and 5 bases from J; junction bases left unmatched: 1. Germline CDR1 and CDR2: SGHRS and YFSETQ. The CDR3 protein is CASSLGDRGTGELFF. The CDR3 region has the DNA TGCGCCAGCAGCTTGGGGGACAGGGGAACCGGGGAGCTGTTTTTT.

The chain has TRBV5-1 and TRBJ1-1; tentatively, D is TRBD1 (6 bases). With 0 bases removed from V and 1 base from J, the gap between germline ends came to 10 bases. The CDR3 spans 15 residues. Germline V gene lookup returns CDR1 SGHRS and CDR2 YFSETQ. This chain's CDR3 is CASSLGPQGNTEAFF. The CDR3 region has the DNA TGCGCCAGCAGCTTGGGTCCACAGGGGAACACTGAAGCTTTCTTT.

The rearrangement links TRBV5-6 to TRBJ2-5; 11 nucleotides line up with TRBD1. CDR1 is SGHDT, CDR2 YYEEEE, per germline. After removal of 3 bases from V and 5 bases from J, the junction contained 3 bases not matched to a gene. The CDR3 extends over 14 amino acids. The CDR3: CASSWTGGRETQYF. CDR3 DNA: TGTGCCAGCAGCTGGACAGGGGGCCGGGAGACCCAGTACTTC.

DNA for the CDR3: TGTGCCACCAGCAGAGAAAATAGCTACGAGCAGTACTTC. Translated, it gives CATSRENSYEQYF. This rearrangement joins TRBV15 to TRBJ2-7; unclear D gene. This CDR3 has 13 amino acids. The germline V gene has CDR1 LNHNV and CDR2 YYDKDF (reference sequence). The ends were cut back, 0 bases at V and 3 bases at J, with 6 bases in the middle.

This clone came up a few times. The chain uses TRBV2 and TRBJ1-1; possible D gene TRBD1, 5 bases. The CDR3 spans 13 residues. Germline V gives CDR1 SNHLY, CDR2 FYNNEI. V was shortened by 6 bases and J by 0 bases, with 8 bases between the two germline ends. Here the CDR3 reads CASSRVLNTEAFF. The CDR3 coding sequence is TGTGCCAGCAGCAGGGTACTGAACACTGAAGCTTTCTTT.